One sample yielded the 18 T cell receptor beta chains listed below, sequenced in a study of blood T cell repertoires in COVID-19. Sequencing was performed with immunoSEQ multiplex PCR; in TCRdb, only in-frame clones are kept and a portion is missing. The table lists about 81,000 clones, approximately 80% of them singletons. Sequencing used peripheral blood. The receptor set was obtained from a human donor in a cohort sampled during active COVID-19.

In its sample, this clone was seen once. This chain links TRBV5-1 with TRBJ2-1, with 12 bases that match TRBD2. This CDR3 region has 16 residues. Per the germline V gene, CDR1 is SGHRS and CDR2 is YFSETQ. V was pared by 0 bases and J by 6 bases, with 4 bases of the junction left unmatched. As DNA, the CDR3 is TGCGCCAGCAGCTTGGCACTAGCGGGGGGCCGCAATGAGCAGTTCTTC. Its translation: CASSLALAGGRNEQFF.

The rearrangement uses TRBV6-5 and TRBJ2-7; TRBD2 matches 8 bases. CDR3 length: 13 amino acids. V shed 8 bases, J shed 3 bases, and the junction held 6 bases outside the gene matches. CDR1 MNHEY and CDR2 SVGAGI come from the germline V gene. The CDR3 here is CASARGVFYEQYF. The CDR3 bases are TGTGCCAGCGCGCGGGGGGTTTTCTACGAGCAGTACTTC.

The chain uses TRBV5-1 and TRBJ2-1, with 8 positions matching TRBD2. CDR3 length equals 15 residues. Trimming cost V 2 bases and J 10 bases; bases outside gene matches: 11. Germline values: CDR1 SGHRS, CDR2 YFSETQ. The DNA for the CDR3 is TGCGCCAGCAGCTTAATAGCGGGGCCACGGGAGGAGCAGTTCTTC. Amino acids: CASSLIAGPREEQFF.

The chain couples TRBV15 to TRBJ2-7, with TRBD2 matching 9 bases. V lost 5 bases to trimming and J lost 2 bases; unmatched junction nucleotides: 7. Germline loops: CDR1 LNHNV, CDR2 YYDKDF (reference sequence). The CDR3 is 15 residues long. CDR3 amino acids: CATSARGGGPYEQYF. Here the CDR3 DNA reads TGTGCCACCAGCGCGCGCGGGGGGGGACCCTACGAGCAGTACTTC.

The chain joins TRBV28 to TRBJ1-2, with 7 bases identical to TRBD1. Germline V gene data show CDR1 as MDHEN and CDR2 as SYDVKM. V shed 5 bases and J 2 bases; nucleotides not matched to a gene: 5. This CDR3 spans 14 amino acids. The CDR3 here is CASSKGAGNYGYTF. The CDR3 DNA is TGTGCCAGCAGTAAGGGGGCGGGAAACTATGGCTACACCTTC.

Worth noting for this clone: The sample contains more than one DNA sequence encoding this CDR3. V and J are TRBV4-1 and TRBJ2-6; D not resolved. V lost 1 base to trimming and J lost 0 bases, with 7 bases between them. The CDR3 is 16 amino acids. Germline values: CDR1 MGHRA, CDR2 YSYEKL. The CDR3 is CASSQVWSSGANVLTF. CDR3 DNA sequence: TGCGCCAGCAGCCAAGTCTGGAGCTCTGGGGCCAACGTCCTGACTTTC.

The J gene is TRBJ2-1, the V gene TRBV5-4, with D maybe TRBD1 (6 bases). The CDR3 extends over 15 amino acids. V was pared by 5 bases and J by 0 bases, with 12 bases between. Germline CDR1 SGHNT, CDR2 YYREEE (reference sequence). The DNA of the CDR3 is TGTGCCAGCAGTCCTACAGGGAGCTCCTACAATGAGCAGTTCTTC. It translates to CASSPTGSSYNEQFF.

As DNA, the CDR3 is TGTGCCATCAGTGAGTCCCAGGGGGGAAATTCACCCCTCCACTTT. It yields the protein CAISESQGGNSPLHF. This chain uses TRBV10-3 with TRBJ1-6; TRBD1 matches 7 bases. V lost 0 bases, J lost 7 bases, and 3 bases stayed unmatched. The germline V gene has CDR1 ENHRY and CDR2 SYGVKD. The CDR3 totals 15 residues.

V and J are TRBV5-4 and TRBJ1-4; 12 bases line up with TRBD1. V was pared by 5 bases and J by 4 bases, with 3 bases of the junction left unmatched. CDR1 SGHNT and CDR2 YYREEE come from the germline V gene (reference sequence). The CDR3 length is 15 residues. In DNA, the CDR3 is TGTGCCAGCAGGGGACAGGGGGCCGATAATGAAAAACTGTTTTTT. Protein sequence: CASRGQGADNEKLFF.

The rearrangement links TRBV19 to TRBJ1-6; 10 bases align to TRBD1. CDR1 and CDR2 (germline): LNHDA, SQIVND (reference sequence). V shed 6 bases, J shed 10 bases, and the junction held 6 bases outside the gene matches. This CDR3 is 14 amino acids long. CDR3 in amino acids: CASRSGTGVSPLHF. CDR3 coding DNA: TGTGCCAGTAGGTCTGGGACAGGGGTCTCACCCCTCCACTTT.

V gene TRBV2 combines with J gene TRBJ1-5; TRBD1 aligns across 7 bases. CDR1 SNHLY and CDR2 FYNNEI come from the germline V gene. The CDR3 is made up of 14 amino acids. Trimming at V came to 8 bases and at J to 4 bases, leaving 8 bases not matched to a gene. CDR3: CASEGARGNQPQHF. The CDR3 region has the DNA TGTGCCAGCGAGGGGGCTCGTGGGAATCAGCCCCAGCATTTT.

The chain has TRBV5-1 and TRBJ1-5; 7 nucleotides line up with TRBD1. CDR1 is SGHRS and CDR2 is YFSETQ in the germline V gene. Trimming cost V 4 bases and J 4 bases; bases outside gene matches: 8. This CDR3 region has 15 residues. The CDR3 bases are TGCGCCAGCAGCCCCTCGACAGGGAGTAATCAGCCCCAGCATTTT. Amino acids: CASSPSTGSNQPQHF. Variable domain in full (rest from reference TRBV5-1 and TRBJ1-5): KAGVTQTPRYLIKTRGQQVTLSCSPISGHRSVSWYQQTPGQGLQFLFEYFSETQRNKGNFPGRFSGRQFSNSRSEMNVSTLELGDSALYLCASSPSTGSNQPQHFGDGTRLSIL.

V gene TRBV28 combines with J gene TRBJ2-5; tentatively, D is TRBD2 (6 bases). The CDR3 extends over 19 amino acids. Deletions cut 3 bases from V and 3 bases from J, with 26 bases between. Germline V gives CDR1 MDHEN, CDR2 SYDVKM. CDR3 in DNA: TGTGCCAGCAGTTTCCCCCATTACGAATCGGGGGACCCGAAAGAGACCCAGTACTTC. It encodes CASSFPHYESGDPKETQYF.

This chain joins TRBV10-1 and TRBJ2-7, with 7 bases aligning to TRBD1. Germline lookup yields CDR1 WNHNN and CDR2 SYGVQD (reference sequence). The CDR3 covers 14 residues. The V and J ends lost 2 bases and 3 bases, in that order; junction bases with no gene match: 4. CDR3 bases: TGCGCCAGCAGTGAGACAGCAGGGGGCTACGAGCAGTACTTC. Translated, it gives CASSETAGGYEQYF.

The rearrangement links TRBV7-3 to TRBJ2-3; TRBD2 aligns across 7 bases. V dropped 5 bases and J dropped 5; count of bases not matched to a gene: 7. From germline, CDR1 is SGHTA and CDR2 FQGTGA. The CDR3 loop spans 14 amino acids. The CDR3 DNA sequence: TGTGCCAGCAGCAGAAAGGGCGGGGGAGATACGCAGTATTTT. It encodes CASSRKGGGDTQYF.

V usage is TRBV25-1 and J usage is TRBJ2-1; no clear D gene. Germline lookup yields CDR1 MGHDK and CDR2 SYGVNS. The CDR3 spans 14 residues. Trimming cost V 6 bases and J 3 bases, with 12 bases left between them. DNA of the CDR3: TGTGCCAGCAGAGCCGGTGGCGGCTACAATGAGCAGTTCTTC. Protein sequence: CASRAGGGYNEQFF.

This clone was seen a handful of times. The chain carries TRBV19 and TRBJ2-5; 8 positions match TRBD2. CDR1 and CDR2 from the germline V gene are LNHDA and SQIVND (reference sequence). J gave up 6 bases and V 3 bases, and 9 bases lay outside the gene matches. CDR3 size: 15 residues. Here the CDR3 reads CASSIGRTSKKTQYF. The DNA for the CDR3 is TGTGCCAGTAGTATCGGGAGGACTAGCAAGAAGACCCAGTACTTC.

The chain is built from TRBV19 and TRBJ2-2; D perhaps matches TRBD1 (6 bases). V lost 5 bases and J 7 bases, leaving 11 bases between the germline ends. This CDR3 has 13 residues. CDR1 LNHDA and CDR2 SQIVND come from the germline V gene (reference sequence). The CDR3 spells CASSLEGVGELFF. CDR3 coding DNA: TGTGCCAGTAGTCTCGAGGGGGTCGGGGAGCTGTTTTTT.